This T cell receptor (beta chain) was captured in a study of vaccination and CD4 T cells after COVID-19. Study as a whole: Four females and six males made up the convalescents, with two Hispanic.

Treatment noted: roughly 10-day PBMC culture with coronavirus spike peptide pools or control peptides (ViraFEST assay). Turning to this clonotype: Its antigen remains unidentified.

Sequencing of DNA taken from cultured CD4+ T cells relied on the Oncomine TCR Beta short-read assay. MiXCR, run by TCRdb on the PCR reads, gives a single entry per CDR3 protein. In the table there are around 4,000 distinct CDR3 sequences, about 21% of which are singletons. In germline, CDR1 is DFQATT, CDR2 SNEGSKA (reference sequence). The CDR3 is made up of 12 amino acids. Trimming removed 5 bases from V and 4 bases from J; junction bases left unmatched: 0. Study-wide results and limits: In median terms, SARS-CoV-2-reactive clonotypes went from about 20 to 38, a nonsignificant rise. Looking at convalescent patients, a median about 86% of reactive clones were present only post-vaccination.

The chain has TRBV20-1 and TRBJ2-3; 10 nucleotides align to TRBD2. Sequenced: CD4+ T cells from blood, cultured in vitro. The sequence came from a human donor who had recovered from COVID-19. In nucleotides, the CDR3 is TGCAGTGCTGGGACTAGCGCAGATACGCAGTATTTT. It is translated as CSAGTSADTQYF.